This is a list of T cell receptor beta chains from one sample in a study of cytomegalovirus exposure and HLA in healthy donors. TCRdb keeps only in-frame clones here, not all; method: immunoSEQ multiplex PCR. The sample lists 250,000 to 400,000 clones; around 90% were seen once. Sequencing used PBMCs. Receptors were obtained from a man younger than 40 in good health and CMV-seronegative. CDR3s include the opening cysteine and the closing phenylalanine or tryptophan. The D gene is left open where the match is weak. Only part of the rows carry a size: once, few, many, or a class if the clone is expanded.

V gene,J gene,clone size,D gene,CDR3 length,CDR3 DNA,CDR3 protein
TRBV2,TRBJ1-1,NA,TRBD1,15,TGTGCCAGCAGGGGGACAGGGGTATGGTACACTGAAGCTTTCTTT,CASRGTGVWYTEAFF
TRBV29-1,TRBJ1-2,NA,NA,12,TGCAGCGTTGTCCTGGGAGGCTATGGCTACACCTTC,CSVVLGGYGYTF
TRBV9,TRBJ2-3,NA,TRBD2,16,TGTGCCAGCAGCGTAGTGGCTAGCGGGGGCACAGATACGCAGTATTTT,CASSVVASGGTDTQYF
TRBV6-5,TRBJ2-7,once,TRBD1,13,TGTGCCAGCAGAGGGACAGATGTTTACGAGCAGTACTTC,CASRGTDVYEQYF
TRBV11-2,TRBJ1-6,NA,NA,12,TGTGCCAGCAGCCCGTCCTTATCACCCCTCCACTTT,CASSPSLSPLHF
TRBV11-2,TRBJ2-5,NA,TRBD2,15,TGTGCCAGCAGCTCAAGACTAGCGGGGGTTATGACCCAGTACTTC,CASSSRLAGVMTQYF
TRBV7-2,TRBJ2-3,NA,TRBD2,16,TGTGCCAGCAGCCACACAGGCGGGGGGGTGTTCTCTACGCAGTATTTT,CASSHTGGGVFSTQYF
TRBV7-8,TRBJ2-1,NA,NA,11,TGTGCCAGCAGATCGCGAGCTGAGCAGTTCTTC,CASRSRAEQFF
TRBV4-1,TRBJ2-7,NA,NA,14,TGCGCCAGCAGCCTAGGGGGAGGGTTGGGCGAGCAGTACTTC,CASSLGGGLGEQYF
TRBV6-6,TRBJ2-5,NA,TRBD2,15,TGTGCCAGCAGCGGAATAGCGGGGGGGACAGAGACCCAGTACTTC,CASSGIAGGTETQYF
TRBV9,TRBJ1-2,NA,NA,14,TGTGCCAGCAGCGTAGATGGGAGTTACTATGGCTACACCTTC,CASSVDGSYYGYTF
TRBV16,TRBJ1-5,NA,NA,16,TGTGCCAGCAGCCGAAACAGGGTTGGGAGCAATCAGCCCCAGCATTTT,CASSRNRVGSNQPQHF
TRBV2,TRBJ2-7,once,TRBD1,14,TGTGCCAGCAGTGCGCGACAGGGAACCTACGAGCAGTACTTC,CASSARQGTYEQYF
TRBV7-9,TRBJ2-4,many,TRBD1,16,TGTGCCAGCAGCCCCCCGACCGGGACAGGGACGGACATTCAGTACTTC,CASSPPTGTGTDIQYF
TRBV9,TRBJ2-3,NA,NA,13,TGTGCCAGCAGCTTGGAAGGAGCAGATACGCAGTATTTT,CASSLEGADTQYF
TRBV28,TRBJ1-1,NA,NA,13,TGTGCCAGCAGTTTGAGGACGGGGACTGAAGCTTTCTTT,CASSLRTGTEAFF
TRBV18,TRBJ2-7,NA,TRBD2,16,TGTGCCAGCTCACCGCCCGGACTAGCGGGGAGCTACGAGCAGTACTTC,CASSPPGLAGSYEQYF
TRBV5-6,TRBJ2-3,NA,NA,13,TGTGCCAGCAGCACCAGGGTTCCAGATACGCAGTATTTT,CASSTRVPDTQYF
TRBV19,TRBJ2-7,NA,NA,14,TGTGCCAGTAGCGTCGGGACACCTATCTACGAGCAGTACTTC,CASSVGTPIYEQYF
TRBV25-1,TRBJ2-7,NA,NA,16,TGTGCCAGCAGTGAAATGGGCCCCCGGCAGGGCGGCGAGCAGTACTTC,CASSEMGPRQGGEQYF
TRBV10-1,TRBJ2-2,NA,TRBD1,14,TGCGCCAGTAAGGACAGGGATCACACCGGGGAGCTGTTTTTT,CASKDRDHTGELFF
TRBV7-9,TRBJ2-7,NA,TRBD1,15,TGTGCCAGCAGCGATACGGACAGGGGGCTCCACGAGCAGTACTTC,CASSDTDRGLHEQYF
TRBV6-6,TRBJ1-1,NA,NA,15,TGTGCCAGCAGTTACCCGACAGGACAAAACACTGAAGCTTTCTTT,CASSYPTGQNTEAFF
TRBV6-5,TRBJ1-1,NA,NA,16,TGTGCCAGCAGTTACCCTTGGGGAGGGCTGGGCACTGAAGCTTTCTTT,CASSYPWGGLGTEAFF
TRBV5-4,TRBJ1-2,NA,NA,14,TGTGCCAGCGCCGCCTCTATCTCTAACTATGGCTACACCTTC,CASAASISNYGYTF
TRBV4-2,TRBJ2-5,NA,NA,18,TGTGCCAGCAGCCAGGGGTTCGATACTAGTTGGATTCAAGAGACCCAGTACTTC,CASSQGFDTSWIQETQYF
TRBV5-1,TRBJ1-1,NA,TRBD1,16,TGCGCCAGCAGCTTGGGTACAGGGGCCATGAACACTGAAGCTTTCTTT,CASSLGTGAMNTEAFF